This T cell receptor beta chain emerged from a study of STAT5B mutations in CD4+ large granular lymphocyte leukemia (dated by TCRdb to 2022 to 2024). Some background on the complete study: Among the healthy controls, the CDR3 'QG' motif was associated with a particular HLA allele. Flow cytometry on FACSCanto II or FACSVerse showed that the purified fractions were more than 95% pure among lymphocytes. The TCRbeta repertoires of CD4+ T-cell large granular lymphocyte leukemia patients were compared with the TCRbeta repertoires of healthy blood donors. The paper's findings and limits, for the study overall: The data were not HLA-matched, and the higher clonality in CD4+ T-LGLL than in CD8+ T-LGLL could be due to the relatively small sample size. The main leukemic clonotypes were found to be private to each patient, although around 25% of the main leukemic clonotypes were detected at low frequency in the non-leukemic repertoires of other patients. TRBV06-family usage was enriched among the top patient clones (8/27) compared with healthy controls (2/35). Greater clonality appeared to be present in CD4-sorted patient repertoires than in healthy CD4+ repertoires, and the difference was retained after the putative leukemic clones were removed.

Including the terminal cysteine and phenylalanine, the CDR3 comprises 11 residues. Only the CDR3 portion is preserved as DNA: 33 bases, with reading frame beginning at the first base. Via the germline V gene, CDR1 is MDHEN and CDR2 SYDVKM. The junction shows trimming of 7 bases on V and 7 bases on J, plus 10 bases between the germline ends. The immunoSEQ assay at survey resolution was applied to genomic DNA for sequencing of TCRbeta rearrangements. As for how the authors treated the data: In the TCR sequencing data, the smallest productive clonotype frequency that could be detected was 2.59 x 10-5. Only productive TCRbeta rearrangements, defined as complete and in-frame sequences, were included in the analyses. The clonality of each sample was calculated as Simpson clonality in the immunoSEQ Analyzer version 3.0. Clones were binned by frequency as very rare, small, medium, large (1-20%) or hyperexpanded (>20%). OLGA 1.2.3 estimated generation probabilities, VDJtools produced V-gene circos plots, VDJdb was queried for specificities, and GLIPH identified CDR3 motifs. Drawn from immuneACCESS, this table holds only the in-frame rearrangements with V and J called that TCRdb kept. Clones are partly lost; checked studies trace under half to an unresolved V gene and leave the rest unexplained. V, J and clone size are those of that table, while D and trimming were read from the DNA. The sample profile shows tens of thousands of clones; around four fifths of them were found once. The leading ten clones occupy about 4.5% of the sample.

The healthy controls were 37 blood donors, and the buffy coats of these donors were supplied by the Finnish Red Cross blood service. All TCR-sequenced material derived from peripheral blood: patient blood samples and healthy donor buffy coats. Ficoll-Hypaque gradient centrifugation was used to isolate peripheral blood mononuclear cells. For the healthy controls, CD4+ cells were obtained from buffy coats by magnetic purification. Genomic DNA was extracted using the Gentra Puregene Cell and Tissue kit, and a Qubit 2.0 fluorometer was used to quantify it. About this clone: No antigen is known for it. Within one base of it there is no much larger clone, and no base qualities were kept.

Sequences were obtained from CD4+ T cells from blood buffy coats. The chain joins TRBV28 to TRBJ1-2; matching of 6 bases hints at TRBD1 as the D gene. The sequence came from a human donor in good health. The DNA sequence is as follows: TGTGCCAGCACGAACAGGGTTGGCTACACCTTC. Translated, this is CASTNRVGYTF.